This T cell receptor beta chain appears in the sequencing data of a study of T-cell reconstitution after alpha-beta-depleted transplantation in children. To note about this clonotype: What it recognizes is unknown.

A library of TCRbeta sequences, prepared with unique molecular identifiers, was generated. TCRdb re-analysed the PCR reads in MiXCR, keeping a single row per CDR3 protein. The data show just over 950,000 distinct CDR3 sequences, about 26% seen once. Trimming shortened V by 4 bases and J by 4 bases, and 9 bases separated the two germline ends. Per germline, CDR1 DFQATT and CDR2 SNEGSKA (reference sequence). This CDR3 comprises 12 residues. Study outcomes and limitations: Newly produced T cells mostly accounted for T-cell counts and diversity one year post-transplant. The origin of high day-60 TCRbeta diversity in some patients lay in surviving recipient T cells and thymic progenitors. Alpha-beta T cells about two months after transplant reportedly derived from several hundred expanded graft clones.

The gene calls are TRBV20-1 and TRBJ2-3, with D possibly matching TRBD1 (6 bases). This specimen was PBMCs, mostly from graft donor cells, taken 360 days after TCRalphabeta/CD19-depleted stem cell transplant. This receptor was identified in a boy younger than two who had a stem cell transplant for SCID, so the T cells may come from the graft donor. CDR3 loop: CSATGDADTQYF. The CDR3, as DNA: TGCAGTGCTACAGGGGACGCAGATACGCAGTATTTT.